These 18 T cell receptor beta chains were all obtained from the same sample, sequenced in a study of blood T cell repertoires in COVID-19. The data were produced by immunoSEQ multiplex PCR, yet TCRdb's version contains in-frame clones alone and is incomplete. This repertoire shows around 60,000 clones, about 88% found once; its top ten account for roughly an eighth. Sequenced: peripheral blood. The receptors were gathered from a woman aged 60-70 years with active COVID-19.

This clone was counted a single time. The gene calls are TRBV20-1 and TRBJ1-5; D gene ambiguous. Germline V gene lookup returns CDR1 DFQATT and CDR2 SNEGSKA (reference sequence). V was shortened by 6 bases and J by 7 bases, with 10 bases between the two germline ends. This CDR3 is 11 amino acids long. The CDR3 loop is CSATAGQPQHF. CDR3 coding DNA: TGCAGTGCCACAGCGGGCCAGCCCCAGCATTTT.

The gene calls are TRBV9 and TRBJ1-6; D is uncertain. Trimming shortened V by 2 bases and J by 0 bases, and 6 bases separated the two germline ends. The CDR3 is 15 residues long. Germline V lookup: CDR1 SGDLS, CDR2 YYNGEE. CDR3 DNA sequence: TGTGCCAGCAGCGTTTCGAGCTCCTATAATTCACCCCTCCACTTT. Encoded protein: CASSVSSSYNSPLHF. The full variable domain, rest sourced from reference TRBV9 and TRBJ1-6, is DSGVTQTPKHLITATGQRVTLRCSPRSGDLSVYWYQQSLDQGLQFLIQYYNGEERAKGNILERFSAQQFPDLHSELNLSSLELGDSALYFCASSVSSSYNSPLHFGNGTRLTVT.

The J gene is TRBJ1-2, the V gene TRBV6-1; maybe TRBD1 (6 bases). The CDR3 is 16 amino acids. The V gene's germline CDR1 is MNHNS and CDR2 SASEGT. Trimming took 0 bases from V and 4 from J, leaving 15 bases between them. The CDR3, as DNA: TGTGCCAGCAGTGAAGCGAAAGGACAGCGACGCTATGGCTACACCTTC. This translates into CASSEAKGQRRYGYTF.

CDR3 loop: CAWSVKLFTDTQYF. The CDR3 region has the DNA TGTGCCTGGAGTGTAAAGCTGTTCACAGATACGCAGTATTTT. The chain has TRBV30 and TRBJ2-3; no definite D call. V was clipped by 0 bases and J by 2 bases, with 9 bases between them. There are 14 residues in the CDR3. The germline gives CDR1 GTSNPN, CDR2 SVGIG (reference sequence).

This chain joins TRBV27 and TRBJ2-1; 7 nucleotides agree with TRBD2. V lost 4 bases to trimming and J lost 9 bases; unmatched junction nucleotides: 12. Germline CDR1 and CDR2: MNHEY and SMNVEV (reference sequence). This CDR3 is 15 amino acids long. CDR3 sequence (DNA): TGTGCCAGCAGTTGGAGGGGACTAATGACGGGTGAGCAGTTCTTC. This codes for CASSWRGLMTGEQFF.

The CDR3 is CASSPTGSYEQYF. For the CDR3, the DNA is TGTGCCAGCAGCCCGACAGGCTCCTACGAGCAGTACTTC. V and J are TRBV6-5 and TRBJ2-7; possible D gene TRBD1, 6 bases. Germline V gene sequence: CDR1 MNHEY, CDR2 SVGAGI. The V end lost 6 bases, the J end lost 0 bases, and 9 bases lay between the germline ends. The CDR3 has 13 residues.

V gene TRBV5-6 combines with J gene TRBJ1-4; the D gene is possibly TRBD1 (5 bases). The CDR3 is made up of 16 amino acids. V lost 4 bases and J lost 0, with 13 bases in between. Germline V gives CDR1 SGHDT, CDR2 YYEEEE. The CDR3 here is CASSKQAGATNEKLFF. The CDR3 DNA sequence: TGTGCCAGCAGCAAACAGGCCGGAGCAACTAATGAAAAACTGTTTTTT.

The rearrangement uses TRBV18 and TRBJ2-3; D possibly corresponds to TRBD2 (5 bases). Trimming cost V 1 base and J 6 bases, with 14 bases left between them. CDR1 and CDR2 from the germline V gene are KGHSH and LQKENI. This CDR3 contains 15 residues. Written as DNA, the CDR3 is TGTGCCAGCTCACCACAGCGGTCCCCTGAGGATACGCAGTATTTT. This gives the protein CASSPQRSPEDTQYF.

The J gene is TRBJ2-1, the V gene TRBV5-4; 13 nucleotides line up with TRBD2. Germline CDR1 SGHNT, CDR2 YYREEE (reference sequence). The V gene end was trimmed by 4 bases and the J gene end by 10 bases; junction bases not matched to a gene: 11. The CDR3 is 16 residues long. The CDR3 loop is CASSLGLAGPRGEQFF. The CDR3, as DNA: TGTGCCAGCAGCCTGGGACTAGCGGGGCCGAGGGGGGAGCAGTTCTTC. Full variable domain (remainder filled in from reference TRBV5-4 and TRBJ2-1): ETGVTQSPTHLIKTRGQQVTLRCSSQSGHNTVSWYQQALGQGPQFIFQYYREEENGRGNFPPRFSGLQFPNYSSELNVNALELDDSALYLCASSLGLAGPRGEQFFGPGTRLTVL.

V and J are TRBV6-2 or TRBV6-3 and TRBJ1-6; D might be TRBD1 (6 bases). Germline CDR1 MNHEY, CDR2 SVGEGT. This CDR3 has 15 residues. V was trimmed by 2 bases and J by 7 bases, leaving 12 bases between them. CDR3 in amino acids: CASSYVGAQNSPLHF. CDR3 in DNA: TGTGCCAGCAGTTACGTGGGGGCGCAGAATTCACCCCTCCACTTT.

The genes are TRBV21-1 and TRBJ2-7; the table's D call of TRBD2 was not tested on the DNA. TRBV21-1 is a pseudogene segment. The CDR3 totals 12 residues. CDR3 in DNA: TGTGCCAGCAGCAACCCAGGAGGAGAGCAGTACTTC. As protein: CASSNPGGEQYF.

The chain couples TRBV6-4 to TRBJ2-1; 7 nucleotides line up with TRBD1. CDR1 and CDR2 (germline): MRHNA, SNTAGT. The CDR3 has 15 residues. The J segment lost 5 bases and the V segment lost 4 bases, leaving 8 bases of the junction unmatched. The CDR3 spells CASSVEGASNNEQFF. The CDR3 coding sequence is TGTGCCAGCAGTGTAGAGGGGGCGAGTAACAATGAGCAGTTCTTC.

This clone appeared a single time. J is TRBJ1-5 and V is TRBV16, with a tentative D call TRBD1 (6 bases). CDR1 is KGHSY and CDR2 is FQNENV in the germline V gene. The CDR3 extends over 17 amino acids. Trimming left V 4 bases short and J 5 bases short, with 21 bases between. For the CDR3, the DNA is TGTGCCAGCAGCCCAGGGAGGCGGGGGCGAATCGATCAGCCCCAGCATTTT. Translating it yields CASSPGRRGRIDQPQHF. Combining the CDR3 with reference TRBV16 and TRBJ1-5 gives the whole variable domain GEEVAQTPKHLVRGEGQKAKLYCAPIKGHSYVFWYQQVLKNEFKFLISFQNENVFDETGMPKERFSAKCLPNSPCSLEIQATKLEDSAVYFCASSPGRRGRIDQPQHFGDGTRLSIL.

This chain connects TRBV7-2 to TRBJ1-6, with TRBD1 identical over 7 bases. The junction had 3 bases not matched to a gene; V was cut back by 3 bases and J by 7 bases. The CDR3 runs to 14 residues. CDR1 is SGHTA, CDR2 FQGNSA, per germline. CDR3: CASSFGTVNSPLHF. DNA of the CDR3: TGTGCCAGCAGCTTTGGGACAGTCAATTCACCCCTCCACTTT.

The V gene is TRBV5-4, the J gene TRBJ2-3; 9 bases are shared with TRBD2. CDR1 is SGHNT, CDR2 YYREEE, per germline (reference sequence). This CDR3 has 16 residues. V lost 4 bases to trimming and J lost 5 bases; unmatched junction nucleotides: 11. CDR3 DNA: TGTGCCAGCAGCCCCCTTTCGGGACTAGCAAGAGATACGCAGTATTTT. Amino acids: CASSPLSGLARDTQYF.

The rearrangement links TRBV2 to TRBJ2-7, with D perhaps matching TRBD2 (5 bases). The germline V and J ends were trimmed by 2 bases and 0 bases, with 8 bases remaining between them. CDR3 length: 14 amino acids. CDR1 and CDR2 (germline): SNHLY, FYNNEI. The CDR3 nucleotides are TGTGCCAGCAGTGAATGGGAGAGCTCCTACGAGCAGTACTTC. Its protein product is CASSEWESSYEQYF. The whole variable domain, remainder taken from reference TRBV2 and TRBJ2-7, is EPEVTQTPSHQVTQMGQEVILRCVPISNHLYFYWYRQILGQKVEFLVSFYNNEISEKSEIFDDQFSVERPDGSNFTLKIRSTKLEDSAMYFCASSEWESSYEQYFGPGTRLTVT.

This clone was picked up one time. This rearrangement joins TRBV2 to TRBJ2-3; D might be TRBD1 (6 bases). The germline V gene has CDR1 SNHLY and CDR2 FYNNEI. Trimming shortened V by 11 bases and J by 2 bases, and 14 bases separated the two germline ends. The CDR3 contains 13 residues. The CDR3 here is CAVLPGDTDTQYF. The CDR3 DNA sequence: TGTGCCGTCCTTCCAGGGGACACAGATACGCAGTATTTT. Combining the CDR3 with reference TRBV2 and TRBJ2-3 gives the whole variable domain EPEVTQTPSHQVTQMGQEVILRCVPISNHLYFYWYRQILGQKVEFLVSFYNNEISEKSEIFDDQFSVERPDGSNFTLKIRSTKLEDSAMYFCAVLPGDTDTQYFGPGTRLTVL.

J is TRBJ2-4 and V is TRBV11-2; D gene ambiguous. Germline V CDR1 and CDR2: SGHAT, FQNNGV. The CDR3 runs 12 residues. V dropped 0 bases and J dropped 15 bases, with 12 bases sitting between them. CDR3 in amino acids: CASSLELGPVYF. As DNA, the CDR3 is TGTGCCAGCAGCTTAGAACTGGGCCCTGTGTACTTC.